This entry is about one T cell receptor beta chain. The antigen is undetermined. Nominally healthy donors were sampled, though unrecorded immune exposures were likely. The CDR3 covers 14 residues. The germline gives CDR1 LNHDA, CDR2 SQIVND (reference sequence). V was cut by 4 bases and J by 4 bases, with 11 bases left in between. PCR primers comprised 60 Vbeta and 13 Jbeta primers. Using immunoSEQ multiplex PCR, the repertoire was profiled, and TCRdb retains in-frame clones only, with some absent. Recorded for this sample: around 200,000 clones. This sample is part of a study of cytomegalovirus exposure and HLA in healthy donors. Study-wide context: Early release data held 85 million or so unique TCRs from HLA-typed donors. Within the Caucasian-associated ancestry cluster were 65% to 85% of the approximately 400 genotyped donors.

The study's findings and limits: A later analysis linked a missense DCLRE1C variant to TCR beta V- and J-gene trimming.

The clonotype comes from a woman in her late teens or twenties in good health and CMV-seropositive. The chain combines TRBV19 with TRBJ1-5; D is possibly TRBD1 (5 bases). The sequenced sample consisted of PBMCs. Here the CDR3 reads CASSNRRGNQPQHF. In DNA form, the CDR3 reads TGTGCCAGTAGTAATCGGCGGGGGAATCAGCCCCAGCATTTT.